This T cell receptor (beta chain) is drawn from a study of cytomegalovirus exposure and HLA in healthy donors. PCR was performed using 60 Vbeta and 13 Jbeta primers. In the original processing: Among the unique TCR beta chains that a later analysis counted, roughly 80 million in all, 10 million to 14 million were shared. Profiled with immunoSEQ multiplex PCR; TCRdb holds only in-frame clones, not every one. D and trimming were read from the DNA, whereas the V and J calls and clone size are those reported in that table. The sample holds over 95,000 clones, 82% seen once. This clone came up a few times. The CDR3 has 15 amino acids. CDR1 and CDR2 from the germline V gene are MRHNA and SNTAGT. V dropped 2 bases and J dropped 3; count of bases not matched to a gene: 3.

The clonotype was recovered from a woman under 30 in good health and CMV-seronegative. The sequenced sample consisted of PBMCs. This sequence joins TRBV6-4 and TRBJ2-1; TRBD2 matches 8 bases. CDR3 residues: CASSDDGGDYNEQFF. The CDR3, as DNA: TGTGCCAGCAGTGACGACGGGGGGGACTACAATGAGCAGTTCTTC.